These T cell receptor beta chains were read from a single sample in a study of blood T cell repertoires in COVID-19. Sequencing was performed with immunoSEQ multiplex PCR; in TCRdb, only in-frame clones are kept and a portion is missing. The sample contains about 240,000 clones, 80% to 95% of which appear only once. Source material: peripheral blood. The receptors stem from a man younger than 40 with COVID-19, enrolled during active disease. Both conserved end residues are trimmed from each CDR3. Size values are once, few and many counts, or a class for expanded clones, and some rows have none.

TRBJ1-5 . TRBV27 ASSLSLRGQPQH
TRBJ2-1 . TRBV5-1 ASSLVASNHEQF
TRBJ2-7 . TRBV11-2 ASGGGGIPGEQY
TRBJ1-6 . TRBV18 ASSPERAGGSGSYNSPLH
TRBJ1-2 . TRBV9 ASSVADFRGGYT
TRBJ2-7 . TRBV5-1 ASSLGGGQGSGYEQY
TRBJ2-3 . TRBV27 ASSKVLVSRYRKDTQY
TRBJ1-2 . TRBV5-1 ASSLFLGEGSGYT
TRBJ2-2 once TRBV11-2 ASSRGLAGGNTGELF
TRBJ1-3 few TRBV6-5 ASSYRGTGNTIY
TRBJ2-5 . TRBV7-7 ASSTYPLTSGQETQY
TRBJ2-3 . TRBV7-2 ASSLVLAGGHTQY
TRBJ1-5 . TRBV27 ASSLMGGSNQPQH
TRBJ1-2 . TRBV4-2 ASSQGDPGYRGYGYT
TRBJ2-7 . TRBV5-1 ASSLGLAGGLYEQY
TRBJ1-2 . TRBV19 ASSLDRAGGYT
TRBJ1-1 once TRBV10-3 AISEGQGNAEAF
TRBJ1-2 . TRBV28 ASNRAGVDYGYT
TRBJ2-2 . TRBV10-3 AISEGGNTGELF
TRBJ1-5 . TRBV4-1 ASSREGRDQPQH
TRBJ1-1 . TRBV5-1 ASSPSRQGGTEAF
TRBJ1-1 once TRBV30 AWSFTGGTEAF
TRBJ1-2 . TRBV7-9 ASSRQDLT
TRBJ1-4 . TRBV16 ASSLPGGASKLF
TRBJ2-3 . TRBV7-6 ASSILAGGPNTQY
TRBJ1-3 . TRBV27 ASSPTTGGTGNTIY
TRBJ1-5 . TRBV19 ASSAEANSNQPQH
TRBJ1-1 . TRBV2 ASNGQGDTEAF
TRBJ2-2 . TRBV11-1 ASMRLRAGELF
TRBJ2-3 . TRBV6-5 ASSYGSGGANTQY
TRBJ1-2 . TRBV5-1 ASSQTPGVDGYT
TRBJ1-6 . TRBV19 ASRDNLWNSPLH
TRBJ2-7 . TRBV7-9 ASSLNPRGHEQY
TRBJ2-2 . TRBV27 ASSSGTAANTGELF
TRBJ2-7 . TRBV4-1 ASSFRLAGGYEQY
TRBJ1-5 . TRBV2 ASSRTGKGQPQH
TRBJ1-6 . TRBV27 ASSFVGAGVNSPLH
TRBJ2-7 . TRBV21-1 ASSKGEGYEQY
TRBJ1-1 . TRBV15 ATSRAGTRFTEAF
TRBJ1-2 . TRBV19 ASSRPGQEENGYT
TRBJ2-7 few TRBV21-1 ASSKDPDRFPYEQY
TRBJ2-1 . TRBV5-1 ASSLVLAEYNEQF
TRBJ1-6 . TRBV5-5 ASTTLTGYNSPLH
TRBJ2-7 . TRBV19 ASSRTARPTYEQY
TRBJ2-7 . TRBV30 AWSVQAGALYEQY
TRBJ2-3 . TRBV24-1 ATSGSGGSPDTQY
TRBJ1-5 . TRBV6-1 ASSEARTGYSNQPQH
TRBJ2-5 few TRBV19 ASSWYSGEETQY